The 18 T cell receptor beta chains below were found in one sample sequenced in a study of cytomegalovirus exposure and HLA in healthy donors. It was with 60 Vbeta and 13 Jbeta primers that the PCR ran. Repertoires were generated with immunoSEQ multiplex PCR, while TCRdb's copy carries only in-frame clones and drops some. The data show approximately 130,000 clones, approximately 72% seen once. The sample comprised PBMCs. These receptors were taken from a human donor in good health.

V usage is TRBV5-1 and J usage is TRBJ2-7; no clear D gene. This CDR3 has 11 amino acids. V was shortened by 0 bases and J by 7 bases, with 5 bases between the two germline ends. CDR1 is SGHRS and CDR2 is YFSETQ in the germline V gene. The CDR3 bases are TGCGCCAGCAGCTTGGCCGGGGAGCAGTACTTC. This encodes CASSLAGEQYF.

The chain couples TRBV18 to TRBJ2-1, with TRBD2 matching 11 bases. V dropped 3 bases and J dropped 8; count of bases not matched to a gene: 9. Germline CDR1 KGHSH, CDR2 LQKENI. This CDR3 spans 16 amino acids. The DNA of the CDR3 is TGTGCCAGCTCACCTGCCATAGCGGGAGGGCTTCATGAGCAGTTCTTC. It yields the protein CASSPAIAGGLHEQFF. The full variable domain, rest sourced from reference TRBV18 and TRBJ2-1, is NAGVMQNPRHLVRRRGQEARLRCSPMKGHSHVYWYRQLPEEGLKFMVYLQKENIIDESGMPKERFSAEFPKEGPSILRIQQVVRGDSAAYFCASSPAIAGGLHEQFFGPGTRLTVL.

The chain uses TRBV6-1 and TRBJ1-2, with 10 positions matching TRBD1. Per germline, CDR1 MNHNS and CDR2 SASEGT. This CDR3 spans 17 amino acids. The trim removed 4 bases at V and 4 bases at J, leaving 12 bases unmatched. This CDR3 reads CASSASGTGVQSYGYTF. As DNA, the CDR3 is TGTGCCAGCAGTGCCTCCGGGACAGGGGTCCAGAGCTATGGCTACACCTTC.

V gene TRBV2 combines with J gene TRBJ1-1, with 10 positions matching TRBD1. The J segment lost 0 bases and the V segment lost 5 bases, leaving 3 bases of the junction unmatched. Germline lookup yields CDR1 SNHLY and CDR2 FYNNEI. This CDR3 has 15 amino acids. CDR3 residues: CASSRDRGMNTEAFF. The CDR3 DNA follows: TGTGCCAGCAGTCGGGACAGGGGTATGAACACTGAAGCTTTCTTT.

The chain links TRBV7-3 to TRBJ2-3, with 8 nucleotides matching TRBD2. CDR3 length equals 15 residues. V gave up 3 bases and J gave up 2 bases; unmatched junction bases: 4. The germline CDR1 and CDR2 sequences are SGHTA and FQGTGA. The DNA of the CDR3 is TGTGCCAGCAGCTTGTGGCGGGGGGACACAGATACGCAGTATTTT. Its protein is CASSLWRGDTDTQYF.

V usage is TRBV6-1 and J usage is TRBJ2-5; 9 positions match TRBD1. TRBJ2-7 matches the DNA end more closely, so the J call is doubtful. The CDR3 runs 13 residues. Germline values: CDR1 MNHNS, CDR2 SASEGT. CDR3 nucleotide sequence: TGTGCCAGCAGGCTACAGGGGGCGGGCGAGCAGTACTTC. It translates to CASRLQGAGEQYF.

V gene TRBV27 combines with J gene TRBJ2-5; D perhaps matches TRBD1 (5 bases). The CDR3 totals 16 residues. The V and J ends lost 1 base and 4 bases respectively, with 16 bases between them. Germline loops: CDR1 MNHEY, CDR2 SMNVEV (reference sequence). In DNA form, the CDR3 reads TGTGCCAGCAGTTTATTTCCCCCCTGGCAGGGAGAGACCCAGTACTTC. Protein: CASSLFPPWQGETQYF.

Concerning this clone itself: This CDR3 is also generated by other DNA sequences in the sample. V usage is TRBV7-2 and J usage is TRBJ1-6; 11 nucleotides line up with TRBD1. This CDR3 contains 15 residues. Germline V gene lookup returns CDR1 SGHTA and CDR2 FQGNSA. V was clipped by 0 bases and J by 11 bases; unmatched bases: 3. In DNA, the CDR3 is TGTGCCAGCAGCTTAGCGGGACAGGGGGTTGCACCCCTCCACTTT. Translating it yields CASSLAGQGVAPLHF.

This clone has more than one count but fewer than ten. The chain combines TRBV29-1 with TRBJ1-3, with 9 bases aligning to TRBD1. Germline V gives CDR1 SQVTM, CDR2 ANQGSEA. Trimming at V came to 4 bases and at J to 1 base, leaving 2 bases not matched to a gene. The CDR3 consists of 14 residues. CDR3 DNA sequence: TGCAGCGTTGCCGGGACAGGGTCTGGAAACACCATATATTTT. This encodes CSVAGTGSGNTIYF. Filled out from reference TRBV29-1 and TRBJ1-3, the complete variable domain reads SAVISQKPSRDICQRGTSLTIQCQVDSQVTMMFWYRQQPGQSLTLIATANQGSEATYESGFVIDKFPISRPNLTFSTLTVSNMSPEDSSIYLCSVAGTGSGNTIYFGEGSWLTVV.

This clone appeared a single time. This sequence joins TRBV7-2 and TRBJ1-5; the match to TRBD1 covers 8 bases. Trimming took 5 bases from V and 6 from J; bases not matched to a gene: 9. The length of the CDR3 is 15 residues. The germline CDR1 and CDR2 sequences are SGHTA and FQGNSA. The CDR3 region is CASSPGRTGSQPQHF. For the CDR3, the DNA is TGTGCCAGCAGCCCCGGTAGGACAGGGAGTCAGCCCCAGCATTTT.

The J gene is TRBJ1-2, the V gene TRBV29-1; 10 bases map to TRBD1. CDR1 SQVTM and CDR2 ANQGSEA come from the germline V gene. V lost 3 bases to trimming and J lost 8 bases; unmatched junction nucleotides: 6. This CDR3 is 13 amino acids long. The CDR3 DNA reads TGCAGCGTTGAGGCCGGGACAGGGGTGGGCTACACCTTC. Protein product: CSVEAGTGVGYTF.

Written as DNA, the CDR3 is TGTGCCTGGAGTGTACTATCCCGAGGGTTCATGGATTCACCCCTCCACTTT. Amino acids: CAWSVLSRGFMDSPLHF. V gene TRBV30 combines with J gene TRBJ1-6; no definite D call. CDR1 and CDR2 (germline): GTSNPN, SVGIG (reference sequence). The V gene lost 0 bases and the J gene lost 8 bases, with 20 bases spanning the gap. The CDR3 extends over 17 amino acids.

The chain recombines TRBV13 with TRBJ1-6; 12 bases match TRBD1. Germline loops: CDR1 PRHDT, CDR2 FYEKMQ (reference sequence). The CDR3 sequence is 17 residues long. Trimming took 5 bases from V and 8 from J; bases not matched to a gene: 10. The CDR3 protein is CASSLGTGGESDSPLHF. CDR3 coding DNA: TGTGCCAGCAGCCTTGGGACAGGGGGCGAGAGTGATTCACCCCTCCACTTT.

The J gene is TRBJ1-2, the V gene TRBV19, with 7 bases aligning to TRBD1. Per germline, CDR1 LNHDA and CDR2 SQIVND (reference sequence). The length of the CDR3 is 13 residues. V trimming: 6 bases; J trimming: 4 bases; junction bases outside the gene matches: 5. The CDR3 protein is CASRTPGGYGYTF. In nucleotides, the CDR3 is TGTGCCAGTAGGACCCCAGGGGGCTATGGCTACACCTTC.

V and J are TRBV25-1 and TRBJ2-5, with 10 bases identical to TRBD1. The CDR3 is 15 amino acids. Germline V gene sequence: CDR1 MGHDK, CDR2 SYGVNS. V trimming: 7 bases; J trimming: 5 bases; junction bases outside the gene matches: 10. The CDR3 loop is CASKDRGRFRETQYF. CDR3 DNA sequence: TGTGCCAGCAAGGACAGGGGGAGGTTCAGGGAGACCCAGTACTTC.

The chain links TRBV9 to TRBJ1-2; D unresolved. This CDR3 spans 13 amino acids. Trimming took 0 bases from V and 8 from J, leaving 11 bases between them. Germline lookup yields CDR1 SGDLS and CDR2 YYNGEE. The CDR3 sequence is CASSVDPYGGYTF. The CDR3 DNA reads as TGTGCCAGCAGCGTAGATCCCTACGGGGGCTACACCTTC.

This chain links TRBV7-9 with TRBJ1-1; D is perhaps TRBD1 (5 bases). Germline assignment: CDR1 SEHNR and CDR2 FQNEAQ (reference sequence). The V gene lost 4 bases and the J gene lost 4 bases, with 16 bases spanning the gap. The CDR3 totals 15 residues. CDR3 in DNA: TGTGCCAGCAGCTCACAGTCTCTCGGGGGCACTGAAGCTTTCTTT. Translating it yields CASSSQSLGGTEAFF.

This clone was detected a few times. This sequence joins TRBV10-3 and TRBJ2-7; D not resolved. Germline lookup yields CDR1 ENHRY and CDR2 SYGVKD. The V end was cut by 3 bases, the J end by 0 bases, with 12 bases between. The CDR3 is 15 residues long. The CDR3 DNA reads TGTGCCATCAGTGATTACCGTACGAGCTCCTACGAGCAGTACTTC. It encodes CAISDYRTSSYEQYF.